The present TCR beta chain was sequenced within a study of OX40 agonist ivuxolimab in advanced cancers. Notes on the research overall: Ivuxolimab was a fully human IgG2 agonistic monoclonal antibody targeting the costimulatory receptor OX40 (CD134). Among the approximately 54 dose-escalation patients, around 20 had hepatocellular carcinoma, roughly 15 melanoma, 9 renal cell carcinoma and 9 head and neck cancer. Intravenous ivuxolimab was administered to patients every 2 weeks at six dose levels: 0.01, 0.1, 0.3, 1.5, 3 and 10 mg/kg. Partial responses were achieved by three dose-escalation patients, of whom one had hepatocellular carcinoma and two had cutaneous melanoma. Patients were allowed to have had prior anti-PD-1, anti-PD-L1 or anti-CTLA-4 therapy, and around two fifths of the dose-escalation patients had been treated with checkpoint inhibitors. The purpose of peripheral TCRbeta sequencing was to test whether ivuxolimab changed TCR sequence diversity and led to clonal T-cell expansion. The paper describes the monotherapy dose-escalation part (N of about 52 patients) of the phase I trial of ivuxolimab. In the dose-escalation cohort, more than 75% of patients were male, and the mean age was approximately 55 years, with a range of roughly 20 to 80. Here is what the overall study found, with its caveats: After ivuxolimab, CD8+ T cells had more expanded clones than CD4+ T cells on average. At doses of 0.1 to 3.0 mg/kg, clonal expansion of both CD4+ and CD8+ T cells in blood was seen between baseline and week 6. Partial responders in the 0.1-3.0 mg/kg groups had among the lowest normalized peripheral clonal expansion, especially among CD8+ T cells. Low levels of normalized T-cell clonal expansion were also seen in some patients who did not respond. The antigen specificity of the clonally expanded peripheral T cells was not determined.

Genomic DNA was extracted from sorted cells for sequencing of the TCRbeta CDR3 region. TCRbeta CDR3 regions were sequenced using the immunoSEQ Assay. TCRdb took over this immuneACCESS table, retaining in-frame rearrangements with V and J assigned. Such tables are incomplete; in checked studies, under half of the missing clones stem from an unresolved V gene, and the remainder is unexplained. For this sample the table gives some 80,000 clones, of which approximately 92% were detected only once. The ten largest account for over 0.6% of the sample. Patients with a history of autoimmune disease or receiving systemic immunosuppression were excluded from the trial. Peripheral blood for TCR sequencing was collected from all dose cohorts at baseline, on cycle 4 day 1, and on cycle 7 day 1. Samples were obtained from an open-label, multicenter, first-in-human phase I dose-escalation trial of ivuxolimab. Adults with locally advanced or metastatic melanoma, renal cell carcinoma, hepatocellular carcinoma or head and neck squamous cell carcinoma were enrolled in the trial. Before TCR sequencing, CD4+ and CD8+ T cells were separately sorted from peripheral blood.

Concerning this clone itself: Its antigen has not been determined. Per-nucleotide qualities are absent, and no much larger clonotype sits a single base away.

The CDR3, cysteine through phenylalanine, is 15 amino acids long. CDR3 DNA is the only sequence kept; it has 45 bases, read in frame from the first base. V is cut back by 1 base and J by 7 bases, with 6 bases in the junction unmatched. The CDR1 and CDR2 encoded by the germline V gene (reference sequence) are LNHNV and YYDKDF. This sequence uses TRBV15 and TRBJ2-1; 8 nucleotides in the junction match TRBD2. The origin of this receptor is an adult with an advanced solid tumor such as melanoma, head and neck, liver or kidney cancer. This specimen consisted of CD4+ or CD8+ T cells sorted from blood, obtained in a trial of the OX40 agonist ivuxolimab. The DNA reads as follows: TGTGCCACCAGCAGAGTTACTAGCGGAACAAATGAGCAGTTCTTC. It codes for CATSRVTSGTNEQFF. The full variable domain, with segments outside the CDR3 supplied by the reference TRBV15 and TRBJ2-1 proteins, appears as DAMVIQNPRYQVTQFGKPVTLSCSQTLNHNVMYWYQQKSSQAPKLLFHYYDKDFNNEADTPDNFQSRRPNTSFCFLDIRSPGLGDTAMYLCATSRVTSGTNEQFFGPGTRLTVL.